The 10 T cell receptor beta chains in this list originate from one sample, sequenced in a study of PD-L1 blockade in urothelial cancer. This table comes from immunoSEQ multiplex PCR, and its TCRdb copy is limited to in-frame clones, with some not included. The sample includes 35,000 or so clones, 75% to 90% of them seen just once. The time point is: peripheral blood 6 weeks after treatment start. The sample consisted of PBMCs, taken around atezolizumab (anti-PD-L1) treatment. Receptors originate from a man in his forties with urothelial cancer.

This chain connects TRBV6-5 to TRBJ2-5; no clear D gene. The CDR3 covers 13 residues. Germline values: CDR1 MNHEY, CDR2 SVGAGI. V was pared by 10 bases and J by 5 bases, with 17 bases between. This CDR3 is CATQDQERETQYF. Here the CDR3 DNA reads TGTGCCACTCAGGATCAAGAAAGGGAGACCCAGTACTTC.

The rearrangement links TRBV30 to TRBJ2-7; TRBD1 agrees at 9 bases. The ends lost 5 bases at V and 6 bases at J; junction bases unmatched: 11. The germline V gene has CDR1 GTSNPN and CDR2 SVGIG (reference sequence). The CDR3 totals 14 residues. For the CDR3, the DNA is TGTGCCTGGTCCGGGACAGGGCTCCTACCCGAGCAGTACTTC. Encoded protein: CAWSGTGLLPEQYF.

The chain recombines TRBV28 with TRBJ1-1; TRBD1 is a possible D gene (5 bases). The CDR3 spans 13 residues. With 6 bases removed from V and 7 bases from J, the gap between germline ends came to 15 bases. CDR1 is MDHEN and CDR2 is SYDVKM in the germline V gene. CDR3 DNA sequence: TGTGCCAGCAGCCTTGGGGGGAGGCGTGAAGCTTTCTTT. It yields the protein CASSLGGRREAFF.

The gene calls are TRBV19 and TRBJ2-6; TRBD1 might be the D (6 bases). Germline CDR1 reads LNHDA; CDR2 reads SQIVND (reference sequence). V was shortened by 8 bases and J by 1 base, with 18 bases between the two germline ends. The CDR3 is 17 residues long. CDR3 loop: CASSTGRIRSGANVLTF. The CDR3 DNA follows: TGTGCCAGTTCTACAGGGCGCATCAGATCTGGGGCCAACGTCCTGACTTTC.

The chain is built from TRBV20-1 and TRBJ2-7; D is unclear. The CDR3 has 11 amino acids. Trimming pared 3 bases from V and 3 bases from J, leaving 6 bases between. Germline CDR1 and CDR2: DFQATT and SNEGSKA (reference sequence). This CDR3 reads CSASSGYEQYF. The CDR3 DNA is TGCAGTGCTAGTTCCGGCTACGAGCAGTACTTC.

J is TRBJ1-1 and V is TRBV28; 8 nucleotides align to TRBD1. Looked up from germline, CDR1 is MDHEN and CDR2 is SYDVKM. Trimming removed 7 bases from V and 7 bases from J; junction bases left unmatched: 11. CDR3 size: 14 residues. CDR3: CASTPGSGGYEAFF. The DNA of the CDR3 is TGTGCCAGCACCCCTGGGTCAGGGGGCTATGAAGCTTTCTTT.

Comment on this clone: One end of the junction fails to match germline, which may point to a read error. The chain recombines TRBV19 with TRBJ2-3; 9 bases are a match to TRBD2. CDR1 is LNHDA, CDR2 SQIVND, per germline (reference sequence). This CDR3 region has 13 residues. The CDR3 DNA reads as TGTGCCAGTAGAATAGCGGGAGAAGATACGCAGTATTTT. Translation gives CASRIAGEDTQYF. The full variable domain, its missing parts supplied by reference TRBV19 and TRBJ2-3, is DGGITQSPKYLFRKEGQNVTLSCEQNLNHDAMYWYRQDPGQGLRLIYYSQIVNDFQKGDIAEGYSVSREKKESFPLTVTSAQKNPTAFYLCASRIAGEDTQYFGPGTRLTVL.

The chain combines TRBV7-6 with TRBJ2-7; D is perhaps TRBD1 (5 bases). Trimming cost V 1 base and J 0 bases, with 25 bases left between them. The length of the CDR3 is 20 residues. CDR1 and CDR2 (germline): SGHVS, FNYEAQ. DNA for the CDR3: TGTGCCAGCAGCTTAGGGCGTGGGGCAGGGCCGTCCCCCCTCTCCTACGAGCAGTACTTC. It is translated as CASSLGRGAGPSPLSYEQYF.

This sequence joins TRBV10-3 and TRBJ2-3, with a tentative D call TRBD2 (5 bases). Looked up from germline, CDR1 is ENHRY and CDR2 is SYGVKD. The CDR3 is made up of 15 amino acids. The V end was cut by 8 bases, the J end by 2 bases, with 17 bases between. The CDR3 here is CAIGKSGRNTDTQYF. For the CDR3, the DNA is TGTGCCATCGGAAAGAGCGGAAGGAACACAGATACGCAGTATTTT.

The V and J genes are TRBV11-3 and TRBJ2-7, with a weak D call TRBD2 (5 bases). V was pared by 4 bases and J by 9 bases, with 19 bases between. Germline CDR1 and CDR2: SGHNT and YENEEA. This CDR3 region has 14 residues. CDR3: CASSSLLFLRVQYF. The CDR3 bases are TGTGCCAGCAGCTCTCTCCTATTCCTGAGGGTGCAGTACTTC.